The 8 T cell receptor beta chains below were found in one sample sequenced in a study of technical replicates of blood from a few donors. The table came from immunoSEQ multiplex PCR; TCRdb's copy has only in-frame clones and leaves some out. The sample lists tens of thousands of clones, around 93% seen once, with around 4.2% in the top ten. Sequencing input: PBMCs. These receptors were obtained from a human donor in good health. Some clones in this sample may be carry-over from other donors' samples.

The rearrangement links TRBV5-1 to TRBJ1-5; TRBD1 is a possible D gene (6 bases). V lost 5 bases and J lost 0, with 18 bases in between. Germline V lookup: CDR1 SGHRS, CDR2 YFSETQ. CDR3 length: 17 amino acids. CDR3 DNA sequence: TGCGCCAGCAGTCCGGGGACACAGGGTGGTAGCAATCAGCCCCAGCATTTT. Translating it yields CASSPGTQGGSNQPQHF.

V gene TRBV5-1 combines with J gene TRBJ2-1; perhaps TRBD1 as D (6 bases). The CDR3 has 15 residues. CDR1 is SGHRS, CDR2 YFSETQ, per germline. V was trimmed by 5 bases and J by 0 bases, leaving 12 bases between them. CDR3 amino acids: CASSYTGSSYNEQFF. In nucleotides, the CDR3 is TGCGCCAGCAGTTATACAGGGAGCTCCTACAATGAGCAGTTCTTC.

The chain is built from TRBV5-4 and TRBJ2-5, with D tentatively TRBD2 (7 bases). The germline gives CDR1 SGHNT, CDR2 YYREEE (reference sequence). This CDR3 region has 16 residues. Trimming removed 4 bases from V and 7 bases from J, with 23 bases in between. The CDR3 spells CASSTSLGGAPGTQYF. The CDR3, as DNA: TGTGCCAGCAGCACCTCCCTGGGGGGGGCGCCGGGGACCCAGTACTTC.

The chain is built from TRBV29-1 and TRBJ1-1; D possibly corresponds to TRBD1 (5 bases). Germline V CDR1 and CDR2: SQVTM, ANQGSEA. The ends were cut back, 6 bases at V and 3 bases at J, with 14 bases in the middle. This CDR3 is 13 amino acids long. CDR3 protein: CSVWGSGDTEAFF. CDR3 in DNA: TGCAGCGTGTGGGGGTCGGGGGACACTGAAGCTTTCTTT.

This clone has more than one count but fewer than ten. The rearrangement links TRBV30 to TRBJ1-6; D unclear. V was shortened by 4 bases and J by 6 bases, with 16 bases between the two germline ends. The CDR3 contains 15 residues. The germline V gene encodes CDR1 GTSNPN and CDR2 SVGIG (reference sequence). The CDR3 loop is CAWTTLSGINSPLHF. The CDR3 region has the DNA TGTGCCTGGACCACCCTTTCAGGCATTAATTCACCCCTCCACTTT.

The rearrangement joins TRBV5-1 to TRBJ1-1; no firm D call. The germline V gene has CDR1 SGHRS and CDR2 YFSETQ. The CDR3 is 13 residues long. With 0 bases removed from V and 6 bases from J, the gap between germline ends came to 9 bases. The CDR3 DNA follows: TGCGCCAGCAGCTTGGATTTTATTTCTGAAGCTTTCTTT. It encodes CASSLDFISEAFF. Filled out from reference TRBV5-1 and TRBJ1-1, the complete variable domain reads KAGVTQTPRYLIKTRGQQVTLSCSPISGHRSVSWYQQTPGQGLQFLFEYFSETQRNKGNFPGRFSGRQFSNSRSEMNVSTLELGDSALYLCASSLDFISEAFFGQGTRLTVV.

The chain recombines TRBV21-1 with TRBJ1-2. TRBV21-1 is a recognized pseudogene. This CDR3 region has 16 residues. The CDR3 DNA reads as TGTGCCAGCAGCAAAAGTATGCAGGGACTCAACTATGGCTACACCTTC. It translates to CASSKSMQGLNYGYTF.

This clone occurred once. The chain couples TRBV27 to TRBJ1-2, with D uncertain. This CDR3 spans 13 amino acids. V gave up 4 bases and J gave up 4 bases, with 10 bases separating them. Germline lookup yields CDR1 MNHEY and CDR2 SMNVEV (reference sequence). The CDR3 DNA reads TGTGCCAGCAGTTCCACTGAGCTCTATGGCTACACCTTC. Translated: CASSSTELYGYTF.